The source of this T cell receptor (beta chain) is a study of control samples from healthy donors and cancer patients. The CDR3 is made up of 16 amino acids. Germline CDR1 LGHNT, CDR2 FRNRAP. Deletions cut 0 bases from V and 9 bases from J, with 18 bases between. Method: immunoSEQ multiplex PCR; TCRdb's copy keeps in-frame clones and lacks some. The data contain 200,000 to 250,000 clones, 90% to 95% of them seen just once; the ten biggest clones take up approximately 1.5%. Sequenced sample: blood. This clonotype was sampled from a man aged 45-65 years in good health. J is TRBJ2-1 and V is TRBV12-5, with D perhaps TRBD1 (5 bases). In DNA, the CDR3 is TGTGCTAGTGGTTTGGTAACAGGACCAAGTTTGCGTGAGCAGTTCTTC. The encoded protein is CASGLVTGPSLREQFF.